This record concerns one T cell receptor (beta chain) sequence. This clone was detected a few times. Its antigen is still unknown. No clone much larger than this one lies a single base away; base qualities are absent. Donors formed part of the validation cohort, which comprised 120 subjects and was distinct from the first cohort of under 800 subjects. The sample comes from a study of cytomegalovirus exposure and HLA in healthy donors (dated by TCRdb to 2015 to 2018). Regarding the research as a whole: According to a later analysis, one platform produced both the approximately 110 validation repertoires and the 700 or so repertoires of the first cohort. The study was designed to test whether signatures of past pathogen exposure could be identified by cataloging public T cell receptors. A separate validation cohort of roughly 130 different subjects was used in addition to the 666-subject first cohort. To predict cytomegalovirus infection status, the study brought together high-throughput TCR immunosequencing, statistical association of individual TCRs with disease status, and machine learning. Paper-wide results and their limitations: Of the cluster scores, approximately 94% were above 0 in a later analysis, which found that TCRs clustered in the first cohort also tended to co-occur in the 120 or so validation repertoires. A later analysis lacked HLA typing for the validation cohort, so it scored co-occurrence in that cohort across all 110 or so repertoires. According to the authors, the approach could potentially be generalized to other disease states and immunological phenotypes. In vitro tests confirmed that three of the cytomegalovirus-associated TCR beta chains recognize cytomegalovirus antigens. The study gave a list of about 150 TCR beta chains associated with cytomegalovirus. In both the original and validation cohorts, the classifier was reported to diagnose cytomegalovirus status with high specificity and sensitivity. While some public TCRs were present in many individuals, most TCR sequences turned up only very rarely across donors.

The library was built by means of the immunoSEQ multiplex PCR assay. The study's processing was this. To diagnose cytomegalovirus status from the catalog of TCR beta chain sequences, a statistical classification framework was built. TCRdb took over this immuneACCESS table, retaining in-frame rearrangements with V and J assigned. Such tables are incomplete; in checked studies, under half of the missing clones stem from an unresolved V gene, and the remainder is unexplained. That table supplies the V and J calls and clone size; D and trimming were determined from the DNA. The sample contains some 100,000 clones, about 91% of them found a single time. The top ten clonotypes cover around 2% of the sample. The receptor was derived from a man aged 18-30 years in good health and CMV-seronegative. The material sequenced was PBMCs.

The DNA reads TGTGCTAGTGGATATACGAACACCGGGGAGCTGTTTTTT. Translated, this gives CASGYTNTGELFF. The chain was built from TRBV12-5 and TRBJ2-2; no D gene can be assigned with confidence. According to the germline V gene, CDR1 reads LGHNT and CDR2 reads FRNRAP. The trim is 6 bases for V and 0 bases for J, with a gap of 5 bases between the germline ends. Including the terminal cysteine and phenylalanine, the CDR3 comprises 13 residues. The read is trimmed to its CDR3 DNA, 39 bases read in frame from base 1.